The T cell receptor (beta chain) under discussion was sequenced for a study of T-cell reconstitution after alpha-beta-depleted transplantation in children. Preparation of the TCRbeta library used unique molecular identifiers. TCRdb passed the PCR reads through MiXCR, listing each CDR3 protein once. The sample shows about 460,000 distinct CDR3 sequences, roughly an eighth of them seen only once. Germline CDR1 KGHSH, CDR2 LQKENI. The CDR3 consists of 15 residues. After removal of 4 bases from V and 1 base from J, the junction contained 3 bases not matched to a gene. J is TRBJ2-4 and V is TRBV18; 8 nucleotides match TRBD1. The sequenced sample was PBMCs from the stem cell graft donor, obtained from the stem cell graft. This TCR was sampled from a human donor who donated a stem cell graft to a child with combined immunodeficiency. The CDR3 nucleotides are TGTGCCAGCTCACTTTGGACAGGGGCCAAAAACATTCAGTACTTC. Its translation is CASSLWTGAKNIQYF.